The 10 T cell receptor beta chains given below trace back to one sample, sequenced in a study of blood T cells in healthy people across ages. A J-beta primer mix and a sample-barcoded 5' primer were used in a second PCR of about 7 to 12 cycles. TCRdb used MiXCR to reprocess the 5' RACE reads, holding one entry per CDR3 protein. This table has roughly 800,000 distinct CDR3 sequences, roughly 25% appearing once. This sample was shared with a second study, whose subject was T cells of mothers and their children.

The sample taken for sequencing was blood. Receptor source: a boy aged 5-17 years in good health.

This clonotype was detected only a few times. J is TRBJ2-1 and V is TRBV6-2 or TRBV6-3; D not certain. Matching the DNA end better, TRBJ2-5 makes the J call doubtful. CDR3 length equals 13 residues. CDR1 and CDR2 (germline): MNHEY, SVGEGT. The CDR3 nucleotides read TGTGCCAGCAGACCAGAAGAAAAAGAGACCCAGTACTTC. It codes for CASRPEEKETQYF.

This clonotype has a count of ten or more. This chain uses TRBV14 with TRBJ2-5; D gene uncertain. The DNA end favors TRBJ2-7, so the J call may be wrong. This CDR3 spans 13 amino acids. Germline V gene data show CDR1 as SGHDN and CDR2 as FVKESK. This CDR3 reads CASSQDLGYEQYF. The CDR3 coding sequence is TGTGCCAGCAGCCAAGATCTGGGTTACGAGCAGTACTTC.

This rearrangement joins TRBV7-9 to TRBJ2-1, with D perhaps TRBD2 (6 bases). The germline V gene encodes CDR1 SEHNR and CDR2 FQNEAQ (reference sequence). Trimming pared 4 bases from V and 8 bases from J, leaving 12 bases between. CDR3 size: 13 residues. The CDR3 protein is CASSSGGAHEQFF. The DNA for the CDR3 is TGTGCCAGCAGCTCAGGCGGGGCTCATGAGCAGTTCTTC.

This clonotype has only a few counts. The rearrangement joins TRBV21-1 to TRBJ2-4. TRBV21-1 corresponds to a pseudogene. This CDR3 has 15 residues. The CDR3 sequence: CASSKDPHTKNIQYF. DNA for the CDR3: TGTGCCAGCAGCAAAGATCCGCATACCAAAAACATTCAGTACTTC.

In this sample, this clonotype turned up a few times. J is TRBJ2-7 and V is TRBV11-2; 10 nucleotides line up with TRBD2. V lost 6 bases to trimming and J lost 5 bases; unmatched junction nucleotides: 13. Per germline, CDR1 SGHAT and CDR2 FQNNGV. The CDR3 has 16 residues. CDR3 loop: CASSLLGAGGPNEQYF. For the CDR3, the DNA is TGTGCCAGCAGTCTACTGGGAGCGGGAGGGCCCAACGAGCAGTACTTC.

This clonotype has just a few counts. V is TRBV12-3 or TRBV12-4 and J is TRBJ1-1; perhaps TRBD1 as D (5 bases). Trimming cost V 3 bases and J 2 bases, with 13 bases left between them. The CDR3 covers 15 residues. For the CDR3, the DNA is TGTGCCAGCAGTTTGTCGCCTCAGGGCAACACTGAAGCTTTCTTT. Translating gives CASSLSPQGNTEAFF.

This clonotype came up a few times. V usage is TRBV12-3 or TRBV12-4 and J usage is TRBJ2-5, with TRBD2 as a possible D gene (5 bases). The DNA end is more similar to TRBJ2-7, so the J call may be wrong. The CDR3 has 15 amino acids. The CDR3 sequence: CASSPGAESSYEQYF. CDR3 bases: TGTGCCAGCAGTCCAGGAGCGGAAAGCTCCTACGAGCAGTACTTC.

The V and J genes are TRBV7-9 and TRBJ2-3, with D perhaps matching TRBD1 (6 bases). This CDR3 contains 18 residues. Trimming took off 1 base at V and 2 bases at J, with 19 bases between the two ends. From germline, CDR1 is SEHNR and CDR2 FQNEAQ (reference sequence). Written as DNA, the CDR3 is TGTGCCAGCAGCTTAGTCAGGGCAGGGGCCATCTACACAGATACGCAGTATTTT. This translates into CASSLVRAGAIYTDTQYF. The full variable domain, with the rest looked up from reference TRBV7-9 and TRBJ2-3, is DTGVSQNPRHKITKRGQNVTFRCDPISEHNRLYWYRQTLGQGPEFLTYFQNEAQLEKSRLLSDRFSAERPKGSFSTLEIQRTEQGDSAMYLCASSLVRAGAIYTDTQYFGPGTRLTVL.

This clonotype was seen repeatedly, ten times or more. The V call is TRBV7-8, the J call TRBJ1-4; possibly TRBD1 for D (5 bases). V lost 3 bases, J lost 1 base, and 6 bases lay in between. The length of the CDR3 is 14 residues. CDR1 is SGHVS and CDR2 is FQNEAQ in the germline V gene. The CDR3 DNA sequence: TGTGCCAGCAGCTTTCAGGGAACTAATGAAAAACTGTTTTTT. Translated: CASSFQGTNEKLFF.

The chain has TRBV29-1 and TRBJ2-1, with TRBD2 matching 9 bases. This CDR3 is built from 15 residues. The J segment lost 6 bases and the V segment lost 8 bases, leaving 14 bases of the junction unmatched. Germline V lookup: CDR1 SQVTM, CDR2 ANQGSEA. The CDR3 spells CSSSSLRRGGNEQFF. The CDR3 coding sequence is TGCAGCTCGTCTAGTTTGCGGCGGGGGGGCAATGAGCAGTTCTTC.